One sample yielded the 21 T cell receptor beta chains listed below, sequenced in a study of cytomegalovirus exposure and HLA in healthy donors (dated by TCRdb to the late 2010s). The library was obtained by the immunoSEQ multiplex PCR assay. The multiplex PCR relied on a mix of 60 forward primers for TCR Vbeta segments and 13 reverse primers for TCR Jbeta segments. Sourced from immuneACCESS, this table was stored by TCRdb with only in-frame sequences that have V and J called. A share of the clones is absent; for the studies checked, an unresolved V gene accounts for under half, and the remainder has no known explanation. The sample includes approximately 240,000 clones, with approximately 90% observed a single time. The ten largest clones capture 0.9% to 1.1% of the sample. The sample consisted of PBMCs. The receptor source for this set is a woman between 18 and 29 years old in good health and CMV-seronegative.

The rearrangement links TRBV6-1 to TRBJ2-5; 9 positions match TRBD2. V dropped 3 bases and J dropped 4; count of bases not matched to a gene: 9. This CDR3 contains 16 residues. CDR1 and CDR2 from the germline V gene are MNHNS and SASEGT. The CDR3 loop reads CASSDPIGGRGETQYF. In DNA form, the CDR3 reads TGTGCCAGCAGTGATCCTATAGGCGGGAGGGGAGAGACCCAGTACTTC.

The V and J genes are TRBV19 and TRBJ2-7; 7 positions match TRBD1. This CDR3 has 14 amino acids. CDR1 and CDR2 (germline): LNHDA, SQIVND (reference sequence). V gave up 6 bases and J gave up 2 bases; unmatched junction bases: 7. The CDR3 reads CASRRTGQPYEQYF. CDR3 DNA: TGTGCCAGTAGGAGAACGGGACAGCCCTACGAGCAGTACTTC.

This chain connects TRBV4-1 to TRBJ1-5, with TRBD1 identical over 7 bases. Germline-derived CDR1 and CDR2 are MGHRA and YSYEKL. The J segment lost 7 bases and the V segment lost 0 bases, leaving 3 bases of the junction unmatched. This CDR3 region has 14 residues. The DNA for the CDR3 is TGCGCCAGCAGCCAAGAAAGGGGGCTACAGCCCCAGCATTTT. It encodes CASSQERGLQPQHF.

V is TRBV9 and J is TRBJ2-1; the D gene is possibly TRBD2 (5 bases). CDR3 length: 18 amino acids. Germline assignment: CDR1 SGDLS and CDR2 YYNGEE. V gave up 0 bases and J gave up 0 bases, with 16 bases separating them. CDR3 amino acids: CASSVDGRRRSSYNEQFF. The CDR3 DNA reads as TGTGCCAGCAGCGTAGACGGTAGAAGGAGGAGCTCCTACAATGAGCAGTTCTTC.

The CDR3 region has the DNA TGTGCCAGCAGCCACAGCTCTGATACGCAGTATTTT. As protein: CASSHSSDTQYF. The V and J genes are TRBV7-6 and TRBJ2-3; the D is unclear. The CDR3 totals 12 residues. The V and J ends lost 5 bases and 6 bases respectively, with 9 bases between them. Germline V gene sequence: CDR1 SGHVS, CDR2 FNYEAQ.

The chain recombines TRBV30 with TRBJ2-7; TRBD2 matches 9 bases. CDR3 length: 14 residues. CDR1 is GTSNPN and CDR2 is SVGIG in the germline V gene (reference sequence). J was trimmed by 2 bases and V by 4 bases; bases with no gene match: 6. For the CDR3, the DNA is TGTGCCTGGATCCCACGACTAGCGGCCTACGAGCAGTACTTC. As protein: CAWIPRLAAYEQYF.

V usage is TRBV4-3 and J usage is TRBJ1-2, with a tentative D call TRBD1 (5 bases). V was pared by 2 bases and J by 6 bases, with 13 bases between. From germline, CDR1 is LGHNA and CDR2 YSLEER. The CDR3 spans 14 residues. CDR3 in amino acids: CASSQLGGGDGYTF. The DNA of the CDR3 is TGCGCCAGCAGCCAACTGGGGGGAGGGGATGGCTACACCTTC.

The V and J genes are TRBV4-3 and TRBJ2-7, with 10 bases that match TRBD2. Germline CDR1 LGHNA, CDR2 YSLEER. The V gene end was trimmed by 2 bases and the J gene end by 3 bases; junction bases not matched to a gene: 4. This CDR3 is built from 15 residues. CDR3 region: CASSQILAGFYEQYF. The CDR3, as DNA: TGCGCCAGCAGCCAAATACTAGCGGGATTCTACGAGCAGTACTTC.

The rearrangement links TRBV25-1 to TRBJ2-7; 8 bases are shared with TRBD1. The CDR3 contains 12 residues. V lost 6 bases to trimming and J lost 7 bases; unmatched junction nucleotides: 5. Germline CDR1 MGHDK, CDR2 SYGVNS. The CDR3 protein is CASRWRDREQYF. The CDR3 DNA sequence: TGTGCCAGCAGGTGGAGGGACAGGGAGCAGTACTTC.

This chain links TRBV4-1 with TRBJ2-1, with D maybe TRBD2 (5 bases). The CDR3 consists of 15 residues. The V and J ends lost 5 bases and 0 bases respectively, with 11 bases between them. CDR1 and CDR2 from the germline V gene are MGHRA and YSYEKL. The CDR3 sequence: CASSRSSPSYNEQFF. Here the CDR3 DNA reads TGCGCCAGCAGCAGATCTAGCCCCTCCTACAATGAGCAGTTCTTC.

CDR3 loop: CASSLAERGLGFF. CDR3 nucleotide sequence: TGTGCCAGCAGCTTAGCGGAGAGGGGGCTCGGGTTCTTC. The gene calls are TRBV7-9 and TRBJ2-1, with 7 bases that match TRBD1. The CDR3 is made up of 13 amino acids. Germline trimming cut 0 bases from V and 15 bases from J; bases unmatched to any gene: 8. CDR1 and CDR2 (germline): SEHNR, FQNEAQ (reference sequence).

The chain links TRBV11-2 to TRBJ2-1; 7 bases are a match to TRBD2. Losses at the gene ends were 1 base for V and 10 bases for J; bases not matched to a gene: 10. Per germline, CDR1 SGHAT and CDR2 FQNNGV. CDR3 size: 15 residues. In DNA, the CDR3 is TGTGCCAGCAGCTTAGTGCCTAGCGGAGTAGGGGAGCAGTTCTTC. It translates to CASSLVPSGVGEQFF.

V is TRBV6-6 and J is TRBJ1-3, with D unclear. V was clipped by 3 bases and J by 0 bases, with 9 bases between them. From germline, CDR1 is MNHNY and CDR2 SVGAGI (reference sequence). There are 15 residues in the CDR3. The CDR3 region is CASSYQQVSGNTIYF. The DNA for the CDR3 is TGTGCCAGCAGTTATCAGCAGGTCTCTGGAAACACCATATATTTT.

This sequence joins TRBV27 and TRBJ2-3, with D perhaps TRBD1 (6 bases). With 2 bases removed from V and 2 bases from J, the gap between germline ends came to 8 bases. The CDR3 runs to 14 residues. CDR1 is MNHEY and CDR2 is SMNVEV in the germline V gene (reference sequence). As DNA, the CDR3 is TGTGCCAGCAGTTTAAAGGGGGACACAGATACGCAGTATTTT. It is translated as CASSLKGDTDTQYF.

This chain connects TRBV5-1 to TRBJ2-5; 11 bases match TRBD2. The CDR3 loop spans 14 amino acids. Germline V gene lookup returns CDR1 SGHRS and CDR2 YFSETQ. With 2 bases clipped from V and 4 bases from J, the junction kept 1 base outside the gene matches. The CDR3 region has the DNA TGCGCCAGCAGCTTACTAGCGGGAGCAGAGACCCAGTACTTC. This gives the protein CASSLLAGAETQYF.

V is TRBV7-6 and J is TRBJ2-5, with 11 bases that match TRBD1. V trimming: 4 bases; J trimming: 4 bases; junction bases outside the gene matches: 2. The CDR3 is 14 residues long. Germline CDR1 and CDR2: SGHVS and FNYEAQ. The CDR3 DNA sequence: TGTGCCAGCAGCTCGGGACAGGGGGGAGAGACCCAGTACTTC. Its protein product is CASSSGQGGETQYF.

The J gene is TRBJ1-2, the V gene TRBV19; D might be TRBD1 (6 bases). Trimming took 4 bases from V and 6 from J, leaving 24 bases between them. CDR1 is LNHDA, CDR2 SQIVND, per germline (reference sequence). The length of the CDR3 is 17 residues. The CDR3 region has the DNA TGTGCCAGTAGTAAAGGAAGGCGGACAGCTCCGCGCGATGGCTACACCTTC. Amino acid sequence: CASSKGRRTAPRDGYTF.

The rearrangement joins TRBV7-6 to TRBJ1-1, with 7 bases that match TRBD1. Germline loops: CDR1 SGHVS, CDR2 FNYEAQ. The length of the CDR3 is 14 residues. V shed 5 bases, J shed 4 bases, and the junction held 7 bases outside the gene matches. CDR3 loop: CASSPVAGGTEAFF. Written as DNA, the CDR3 is TGTGCCAGCAGCCCAGTAGCAGGGGGCACTGAAGCTTTCTTT. The complete variable domain, with remaining parts taken from reference TRBV7-6 and TRBJ1-1, reads GAGVSQSPRYKVTKRGQDVALRCDPISGHVSLYWYRQALGQGPEFLTYFNYEAQQDKSGLPNDRFSAERPEGSISTLTIQRTEQRDSAMYRCASSPVAGGTEAFFGQGTRLTVV.

The chain joins TRBV5-4 to TRBJ2-7; 7 nucleotides match TRBD1. CDR3 length equals 14 residues. V shed 4 bases, J shed 4 bases, and the junction held 8 bases outside the gene matches. Germline V gene sequence: CDR1 SGHNT, CDR2 YYREEE (reference sequence). The CDR3 region has the DNA TGTGCCAGCAGCCCCAGGGACAGTCCTTACGAGCAGTACTTC. Translation: CASSPRDSPYEQYF.

This clone was counted once. This chain uses TRBV6-5 with TRBJ1-6; TRBD1 matches 8 bases. The CDR3 extends over 15 amino acids. Trimming cost V 6 bases and J 7 bases; bases outside gene matches: 8. The germline gives CDR1 MNHEY, CDR2 SVGAGI. The CDR3 sequence: CASRPTGARNSPLHF. In DNA, the CDR3 is TGTGCCAGCAGACCGACAGGGGCTAGGAATTCACCCCTCCACTTT.

This sequence joins TRBV19 and TRBJ2-1; 10 positions agree with TRBD2. Germline lookup yields CDR1 LNHDA and CDR2 SQIVND (reference sequence). The CDR3 has 16 amino acids. The V segment lost 1 base and the J segment 4 bases; nucleotides outside the gene matches: 4. In nucleotides, the CDR3 is TGTGCCAGTAGTATAGGTGCTAGCGGGAGATACAATGAGCAGTTCTTC. Translated: CASSIGASGRYNEQFF.